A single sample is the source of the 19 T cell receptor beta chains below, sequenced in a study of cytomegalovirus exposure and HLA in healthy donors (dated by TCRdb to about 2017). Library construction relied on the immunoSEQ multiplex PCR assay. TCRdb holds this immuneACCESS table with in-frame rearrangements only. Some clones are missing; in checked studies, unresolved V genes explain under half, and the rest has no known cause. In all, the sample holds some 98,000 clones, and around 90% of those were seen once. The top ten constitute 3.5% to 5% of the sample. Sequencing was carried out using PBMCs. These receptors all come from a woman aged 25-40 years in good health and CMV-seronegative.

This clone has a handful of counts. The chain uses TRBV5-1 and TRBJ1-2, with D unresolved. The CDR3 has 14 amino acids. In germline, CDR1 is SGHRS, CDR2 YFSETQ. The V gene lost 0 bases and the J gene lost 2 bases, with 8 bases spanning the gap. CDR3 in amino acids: CASSLDGENYGYTF. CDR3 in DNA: TGCGCCAGCAGCTTGGATGGGGAGAACTATGGCTACACCTTC.

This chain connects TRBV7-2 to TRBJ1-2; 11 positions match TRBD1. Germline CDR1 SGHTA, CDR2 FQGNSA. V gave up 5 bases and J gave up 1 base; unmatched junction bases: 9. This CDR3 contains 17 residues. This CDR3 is CASSHHGQGANNYGYTF. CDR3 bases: TGTGCCAGCAGCCACCATGGACAGGGGGCCAATAACTATGGCTACACCTTC.

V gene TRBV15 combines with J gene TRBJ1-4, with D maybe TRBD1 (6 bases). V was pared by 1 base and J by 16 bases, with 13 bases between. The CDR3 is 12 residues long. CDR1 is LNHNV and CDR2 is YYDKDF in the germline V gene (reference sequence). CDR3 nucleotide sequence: TGTGCCACCAGCAGAGCCCCAGGGGATAGGTTTTTT. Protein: CATSRAPGDRFF. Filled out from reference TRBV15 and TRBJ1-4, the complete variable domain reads DAMVIQNPRYQVTQFGKPVTLSCSQTLNHNVMYWYQQKSSQAPKLLFHYYDKDFNNEADTPDNFQSRRPNTSFCFLDIRSPGLGDTAMYLCATSRAPGDRFFGSGTQLSVL.

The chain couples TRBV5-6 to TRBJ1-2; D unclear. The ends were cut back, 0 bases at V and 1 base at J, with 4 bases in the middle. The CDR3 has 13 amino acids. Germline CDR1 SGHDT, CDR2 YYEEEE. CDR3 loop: CASSLVSNYGYTF. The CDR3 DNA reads TGTGCCAGCAGCTTGGTCAGTAACTATGGCTACACCTTC.

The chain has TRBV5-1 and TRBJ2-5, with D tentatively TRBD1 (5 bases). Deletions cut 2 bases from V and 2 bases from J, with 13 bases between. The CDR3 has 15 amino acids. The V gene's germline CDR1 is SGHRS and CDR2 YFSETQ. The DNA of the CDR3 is TGCGCCAGCAGCTTCCCGGCAGGGTCGCAAGAGACCCAGTACTTC. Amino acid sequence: CASSFPAGSQETQYF.

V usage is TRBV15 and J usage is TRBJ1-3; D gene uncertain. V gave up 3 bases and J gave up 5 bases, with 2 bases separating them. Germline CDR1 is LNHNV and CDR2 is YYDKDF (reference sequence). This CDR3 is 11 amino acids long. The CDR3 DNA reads TGTGCCACCAGCAGTAGAAACACCATATATTTT. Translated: CATSSRNTIYF.

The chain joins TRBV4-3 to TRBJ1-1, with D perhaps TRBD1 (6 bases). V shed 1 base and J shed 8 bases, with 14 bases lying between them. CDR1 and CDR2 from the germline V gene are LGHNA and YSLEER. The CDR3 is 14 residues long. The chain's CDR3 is CASSQATGPGEAFF. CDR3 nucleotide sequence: TGCGCCAGCAGCCAAGCTACAGGGCCAGGGGAAGCTTTCTTT.

CDR3 protein: CASSLPGVSYNEQFF. The CDR3 coding sequence is TGTGCCAGCAGCCTACCGGGGGTCTCCTACAATGAGCAGTTCTTC. The chain uses TRBV9 and TRBJ2-1; a possible D gene is TRBD2 (6 bases). Trimming took 4 bases from V and 0 from J, leaving 11 bases between them. This CDR3 is 15 amino acids long. Germline CDR1 reads SGDLS; CDR2 reads YYNGEE.

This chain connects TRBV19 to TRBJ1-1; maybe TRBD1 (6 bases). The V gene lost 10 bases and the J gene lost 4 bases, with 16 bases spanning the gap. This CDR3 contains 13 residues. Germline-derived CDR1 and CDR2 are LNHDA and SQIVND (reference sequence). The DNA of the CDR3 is TGTGCCACCGGGGACAAAGAAGCCACTGAAGCTTTCTTT. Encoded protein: CATGDKEATEAFF.

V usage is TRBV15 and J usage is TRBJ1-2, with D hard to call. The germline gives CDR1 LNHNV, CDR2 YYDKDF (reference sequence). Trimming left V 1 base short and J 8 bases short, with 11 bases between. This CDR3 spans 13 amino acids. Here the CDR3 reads CATSRGGARGYTF. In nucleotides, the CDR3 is TGTGCCACCAGCAGAGGCGGAGCGAGGGGCTACACCTTC.

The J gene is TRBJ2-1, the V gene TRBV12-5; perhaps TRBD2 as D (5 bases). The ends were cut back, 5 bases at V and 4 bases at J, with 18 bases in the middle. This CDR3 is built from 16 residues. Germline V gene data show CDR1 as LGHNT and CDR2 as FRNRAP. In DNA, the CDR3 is TGTGCTAGTGGTGCCCCGCCTCCTGGAGGTTACAATGAGCAGTTCTTC. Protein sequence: CASGAPPPGGYNEQFF.

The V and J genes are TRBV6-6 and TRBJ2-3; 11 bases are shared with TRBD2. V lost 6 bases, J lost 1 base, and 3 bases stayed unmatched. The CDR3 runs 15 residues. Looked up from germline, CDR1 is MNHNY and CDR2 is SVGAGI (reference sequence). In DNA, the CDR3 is TGTGCCAGCAGATCACTAGCGGGGGGCACAGATACGCAGTATTTT. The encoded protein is CASRSLAGGTDTQYF.

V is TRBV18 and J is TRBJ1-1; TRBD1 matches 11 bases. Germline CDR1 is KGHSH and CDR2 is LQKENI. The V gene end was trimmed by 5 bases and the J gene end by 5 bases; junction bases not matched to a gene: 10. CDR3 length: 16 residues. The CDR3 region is CASSFRTGGLGTEAFF. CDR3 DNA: TGTGCCAGCTCATTTAGGACAGGGGGCCTGGGGACTGAAGCTTTCTTT.

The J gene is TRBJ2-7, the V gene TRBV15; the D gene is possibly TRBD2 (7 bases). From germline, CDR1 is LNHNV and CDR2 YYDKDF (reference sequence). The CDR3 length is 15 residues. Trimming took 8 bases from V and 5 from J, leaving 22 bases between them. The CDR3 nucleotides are TGTGCCACCCGCCCGCGGGGGCAGGGATCTGACGAGCAGTACTTC. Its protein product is CATRPRGQGSDEQYF. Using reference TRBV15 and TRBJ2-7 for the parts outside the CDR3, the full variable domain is DAMVIQNPRYQVTQFGKPVTLSCSQTLNHNVMYWYQQKSSQAPKLLFHYYDKDFNNEADTPDNFQSRRPNTSFCFLDIRSPGLGDTAMYLCATRPRGQGSDEQYFGPGTRLTVT.

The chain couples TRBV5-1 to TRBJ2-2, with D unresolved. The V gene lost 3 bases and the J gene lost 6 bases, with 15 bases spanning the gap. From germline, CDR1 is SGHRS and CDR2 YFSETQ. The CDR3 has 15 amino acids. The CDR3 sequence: CASSSSVDSAGELFF. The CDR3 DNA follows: TGCGCCAGCAGCTCCTCCGTCGACTCTGCCGGGGAGCTGTTTTTT.

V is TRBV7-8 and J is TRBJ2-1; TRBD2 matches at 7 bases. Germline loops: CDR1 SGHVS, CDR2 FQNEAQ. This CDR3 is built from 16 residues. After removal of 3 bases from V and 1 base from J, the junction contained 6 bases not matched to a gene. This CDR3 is CASSLAGVGSYNEQFF. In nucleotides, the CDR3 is TGTGCCAGCAGCTTGGCGGGAGTCGGGTCCTACAATGAGCAGTTCTTC.

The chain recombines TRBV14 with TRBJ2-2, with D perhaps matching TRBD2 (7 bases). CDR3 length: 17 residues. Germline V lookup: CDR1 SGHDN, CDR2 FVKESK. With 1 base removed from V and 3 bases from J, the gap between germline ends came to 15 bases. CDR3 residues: CASSQVTGGPYTGELFF. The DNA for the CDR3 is TGTGCCAGCAGCCAAGTTACGGGGGGCCCGTACACCGGGGAGCTGTTTTTT. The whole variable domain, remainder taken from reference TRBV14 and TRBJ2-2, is EAGVTQFPSHSVIEKGQTVTLRCDPISGHDNLYWYRRVMGKEIKFLLHFVKESKQDESGMPNNRFLAERTGGTYSTLKVQPAELEDSGVYFCASSQVTGGPYTGELFFGEGSRLTVL.

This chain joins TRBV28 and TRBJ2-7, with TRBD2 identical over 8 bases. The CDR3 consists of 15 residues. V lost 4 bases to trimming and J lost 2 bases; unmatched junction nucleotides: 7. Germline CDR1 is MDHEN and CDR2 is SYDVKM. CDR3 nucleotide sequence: TGTGCCAGCAGTTCCCTCTCCGGGAGGGCCTACGAGCAGTACTTC. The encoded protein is CASSSLSGRAYEQYF.

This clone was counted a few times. The chain's CDR3 is CASSAGTTTSYEQYF. The CDR3 bases are TGCGCCAGCAGCGCCGGGACAACTACTTCCTACGAGCAGTACTTC. The chain combines TRBV5-1 with TRBJ2-7, with D tentatively TRBD1 (6 bases). This CDR3 has 15 amino acids. V lost 4 bases, J lost 1 base, and 15 bases lay in between. Germline V lookup: CDR1 SGHRS, CDR2 YFSETQ.